This TCR beta chain was recorded in a study of T cells in narcolepsy. Of note for this clone: Its antigen is currently unknown.

Germline V gene data show CDR1 as SGHRS and CDR2 as YFSETQ. This CDR3 has 15 residues. The germline V and J ends were trimmed by 2 bases and 1 base, with 12 bases remaining between them. Broader study findings: HCRT-specific and TRIB2-specific autoreactive clonotypes appeared among same-patient CSF and blood CD4+ clonotypes.

Sequencing used immunoSEQ multiplex PCR; TCRdb keeps in-frame clones, though not all of them. The data show around 31,000 clones, approximately 78% seen once. The chain links TRBV5-1 to TRBJ1-1; a weak D match, TRBD1 (5 bases). The TCR sequence derives from a human donor with narcolepsy. The sample was CD45RA- memory CD4+ T cells from PBMCs. CDR3 nucleotides: TGCGCCAGCAGCTTCCAGGGCCCCGGGAACACTGAAGCTTTCTTT. It yields the protein CASSFQGPGNTEAFF.